This T cell receptor beta chain derives from a study of blood T cell repertoires in COVID-19. Across the study: The study drew acute and convalescent COVID-19 samples from the United States, Italy and Spain. PBMCs, B-cell-depleted T cells, or T cells were the source of the cDNA or gDNA that made up the material.

In the original workflow: The authors estimated nucleated cell counts from reference gene primer amplification. Sequenced by immunoSEQ multiplex PCR; TCRdb stores in-frame clones only, minus some. Clone size and V and J calls were adopted from that table, with D and trimming inferred from the DNA. The sample lists about 200,000 clones; roughly 85% were seen once. The CDR3 is 15 residues long. V lost 5 bases, J lost 5 bases, and 6 bases stayed unmatched. CDR1 is LNHNV and CDR2 is YYDKDF in the germline V gene (reference sequence). The sequence derives from a woman older than 75 with acute or convalescent COVID-19. J is TRBJ2-2 and V is TRBV15; 9 bases agree with TRBD2. What was sequenced was peripheral blood. CDR3: CATSERREGTGELFF. CDR3 DNA: TGTGCCACCAGCGAGCGGCGGGAGGGGACCGGGGAGCTGTTTTTT.